The clone carrying this TCR beta chain has ten or more counts. Its matching antigen is unknown. This specimen belongs to a study of CD8 T cells in ankylosing spondylitis. CDR3 length: 13 residues. CDR1 LNHNV and CDR2 YYDKDF come from the germline V gene (reference sequence). The V gene lost 1 base and the J gene lost 5 bases, with 8 bases spanning the gap. As the method for making TCR beta libraries, quantitative 5'-RACE with molecular barcodes was used. TCRdb called the 5' RACE reads again in MiXCR, with one record for every CDR3 protein. The sample yields 200,000 to 250,000 distinct CDR3 sequences, around 25% seen once. Study results and caveats: Disease-associated clones were reportedly significantly overrepresented in matched ankylosing spondylitis synovial fluid. Blood of patients with ankylosing spondylitis appeared to be characterized by a TCR beta motif of seven or eight highly homologous variants. There were earlier reports of some motif variants in reactive arthritis synovial fluid and blood.

The sequence was collected from a male donor with ankylosing spondylitis or in good health (not recorded which). The chain combines TRBV15 with TRBJ2-5; unclear D gene. Sequencing was done on a sample of blood, either unsorted or a sorted T cell fraction (not recorded which). The CDR3 is CATSRVGWETQYF. The CDR3 nucleotides are TGTGCCACCAGCAGAGTGGGCTGGGAGACCCAGTACTTC.